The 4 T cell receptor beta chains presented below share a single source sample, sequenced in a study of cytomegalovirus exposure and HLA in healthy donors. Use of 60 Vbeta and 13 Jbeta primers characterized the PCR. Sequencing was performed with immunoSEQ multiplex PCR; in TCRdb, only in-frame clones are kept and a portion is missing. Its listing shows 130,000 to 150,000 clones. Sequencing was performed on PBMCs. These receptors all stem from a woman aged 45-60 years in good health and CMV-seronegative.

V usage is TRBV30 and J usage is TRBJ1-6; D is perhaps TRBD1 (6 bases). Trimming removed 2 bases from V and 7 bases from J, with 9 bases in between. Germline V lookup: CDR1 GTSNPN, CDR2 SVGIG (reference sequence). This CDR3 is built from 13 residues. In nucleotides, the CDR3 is TGTGCCTGGAGTATCGGACAGAATTCACCCCTCCACTTT. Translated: CAWSIGQNSPLHF.

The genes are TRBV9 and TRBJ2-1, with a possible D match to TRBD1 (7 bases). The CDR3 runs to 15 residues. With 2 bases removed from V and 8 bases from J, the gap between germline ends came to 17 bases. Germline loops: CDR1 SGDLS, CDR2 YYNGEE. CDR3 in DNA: TGTGCCAGCAGCGTCTTAGGCCAGGGGGGCGATGAGCAGTTCTTC. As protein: CASSVLGQGGDEQFF.

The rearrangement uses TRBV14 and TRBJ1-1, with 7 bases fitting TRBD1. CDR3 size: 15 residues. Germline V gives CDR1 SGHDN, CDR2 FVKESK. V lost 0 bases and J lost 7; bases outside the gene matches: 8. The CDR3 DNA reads TGTGCCAGCAGCCAAGAGGAGAGGGGGCACTATGAAGCTTTCTTT. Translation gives CASSQEERGHYEAFF.

This CDR3 reads CASSETGRVSGELFF. CDR3 sequence (DNA): TGTGCCAGCAGTGAAACGGGAAGGGTCTCCGGGGAGCTGTTTTTT. The chain recombines TRBV28 with TRBJ2-2, with D perhaps matching TRBD2 (5 bases). The germline CDR1 and CDR2 sequences are MDHEN and SYDVKM. This CDR3 is 15 amino acids long. Deletions cut 5 bases from V and 6 bases from J, with 16 bases between.